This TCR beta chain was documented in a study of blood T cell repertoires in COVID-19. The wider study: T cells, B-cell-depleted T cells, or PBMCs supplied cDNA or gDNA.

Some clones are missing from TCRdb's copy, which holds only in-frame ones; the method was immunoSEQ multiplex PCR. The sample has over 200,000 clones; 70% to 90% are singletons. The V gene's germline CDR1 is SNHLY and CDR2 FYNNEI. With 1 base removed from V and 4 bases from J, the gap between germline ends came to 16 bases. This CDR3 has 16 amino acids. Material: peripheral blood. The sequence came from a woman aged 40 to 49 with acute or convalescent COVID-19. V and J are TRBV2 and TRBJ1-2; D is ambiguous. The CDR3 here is CASSEVKLRRSYGYTF. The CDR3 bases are TGTGCCAGCAGTGAAGTGAAACTCCGGAGGTCCTATGGCTACACCTTC.